The clone carrying this T cell receptor beta chain was seen a single time. The source of the sample is a study of blood T cell repertoires in COVID-19. In the study overall: PBMCs, B-cell-depleted T cells, or T cells were the source of the cDNA or gDNA that made up the material.

Study processing details: How many nucleated cells were present was estimated from reference gene primer amplification. Libraries were prepared by immunoSEQ multiplex PCR; TCRdb keeps only in-frame clonotypes and omits some of them. That table supplies the V and J calls and clone size; D and trimming were determined from the DNA. The repertoire holds about 160,000 clones, roughly 93% seen once, with approximately 2.4% in the top ten. V dropped 1 base and J dropped 12; count of bases not matched to a gene: 10. CDR3 size: 16 residues. Germline CDR1 is SGHDN and CDR2 is FVKESK. The sequenced material came from peripheral blood. The V gene is TRBV14, the J gene TRBJ2-1, with 12 bases that match TRBD1. The clonotype originates from a man between 18 and 35 years old with acute or convalescent COVID-19. CDR3: CASSQVVGQGATPQFF. In DNA form, the CDR3 reads TGTGCCAGCAGCCAAGTCGTGGGACAGGGGGCTACCCCGCAGTTCTTC.